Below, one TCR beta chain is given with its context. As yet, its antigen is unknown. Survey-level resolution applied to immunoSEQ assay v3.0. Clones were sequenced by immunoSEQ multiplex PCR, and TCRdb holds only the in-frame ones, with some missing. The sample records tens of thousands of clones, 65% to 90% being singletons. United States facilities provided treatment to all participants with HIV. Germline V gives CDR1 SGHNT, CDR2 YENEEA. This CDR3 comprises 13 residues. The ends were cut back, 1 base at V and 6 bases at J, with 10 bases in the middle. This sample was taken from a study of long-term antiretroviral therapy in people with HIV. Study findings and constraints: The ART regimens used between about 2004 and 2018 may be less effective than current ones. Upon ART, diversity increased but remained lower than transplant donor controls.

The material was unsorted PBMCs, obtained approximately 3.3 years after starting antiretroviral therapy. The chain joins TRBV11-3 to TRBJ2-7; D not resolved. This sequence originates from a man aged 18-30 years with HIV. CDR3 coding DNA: TGTGCCAGCAGCTTAGGGGGTGGCGTCGAGCAGTACTTC. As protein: CASSLGGGVEQYF.